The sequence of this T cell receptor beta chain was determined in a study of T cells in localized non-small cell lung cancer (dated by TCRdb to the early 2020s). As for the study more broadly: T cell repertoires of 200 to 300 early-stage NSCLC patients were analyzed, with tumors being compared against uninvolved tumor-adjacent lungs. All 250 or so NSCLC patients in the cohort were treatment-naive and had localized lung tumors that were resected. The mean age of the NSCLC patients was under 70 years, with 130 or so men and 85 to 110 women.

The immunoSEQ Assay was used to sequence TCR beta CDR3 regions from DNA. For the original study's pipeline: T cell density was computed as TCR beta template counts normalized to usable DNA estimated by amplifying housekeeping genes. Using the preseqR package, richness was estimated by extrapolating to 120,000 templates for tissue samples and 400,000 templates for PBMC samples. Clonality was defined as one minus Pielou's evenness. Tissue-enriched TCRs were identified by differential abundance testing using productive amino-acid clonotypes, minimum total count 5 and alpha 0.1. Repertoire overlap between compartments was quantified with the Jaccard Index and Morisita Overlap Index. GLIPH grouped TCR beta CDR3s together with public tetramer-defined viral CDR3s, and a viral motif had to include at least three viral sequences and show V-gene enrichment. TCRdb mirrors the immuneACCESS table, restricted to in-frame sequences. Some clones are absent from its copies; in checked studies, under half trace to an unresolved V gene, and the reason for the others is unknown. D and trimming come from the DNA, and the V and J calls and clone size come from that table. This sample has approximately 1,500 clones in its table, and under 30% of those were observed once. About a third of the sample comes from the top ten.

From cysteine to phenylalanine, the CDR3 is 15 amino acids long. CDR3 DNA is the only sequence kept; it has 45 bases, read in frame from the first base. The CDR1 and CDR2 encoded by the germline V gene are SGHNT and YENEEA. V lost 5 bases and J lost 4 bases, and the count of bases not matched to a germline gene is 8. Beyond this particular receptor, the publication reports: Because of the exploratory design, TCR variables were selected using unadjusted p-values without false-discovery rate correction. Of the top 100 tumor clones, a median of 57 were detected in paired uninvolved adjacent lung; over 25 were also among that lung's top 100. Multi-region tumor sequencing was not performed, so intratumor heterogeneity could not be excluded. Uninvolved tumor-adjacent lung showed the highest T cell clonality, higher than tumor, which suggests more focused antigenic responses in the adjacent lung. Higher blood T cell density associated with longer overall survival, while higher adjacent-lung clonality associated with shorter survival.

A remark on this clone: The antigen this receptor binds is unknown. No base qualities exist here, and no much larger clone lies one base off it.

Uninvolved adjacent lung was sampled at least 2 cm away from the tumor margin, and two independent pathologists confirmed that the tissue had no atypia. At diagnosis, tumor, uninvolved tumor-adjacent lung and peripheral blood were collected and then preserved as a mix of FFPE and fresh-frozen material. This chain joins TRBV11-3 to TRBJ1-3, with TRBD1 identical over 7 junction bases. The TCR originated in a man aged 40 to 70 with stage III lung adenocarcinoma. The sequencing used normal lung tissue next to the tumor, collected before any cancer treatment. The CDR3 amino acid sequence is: CASSRGTEGGNTIYF. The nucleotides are TGTGCCAGCAGCCGAGGGACAGAGGGAGGAAACACCATATATTTT.